The rows below give T cell receptor beta chains drawn from one sample of a study of radiotherapy plus CTLA-4 blockade in lung cancer. Data came from immunoSEQ multiplex PCR; TCRdb stores just in-frame clones and leaves some out. The table shows 70,000 to 95,000 clones, with roughly four fifths occurring only once. The sequencing here drew on peripheral blood, taken from a patient treated with radiotherapy plus ipilimumab. These TCRs come from a human donor with non-small cell lung cancer that progressed on radiotherapy plus ipilimumab. Each CDR3 is given with its conserved first and last residue. Fields, in order: J gene, clone size, D gene, V gene, CDR3 DNA, CDR3 protein. D genes are given only for firm matches. Rows may omit the clone size; those that give it use once, few, many or a size class.

J: TRBJ2-2
size: many
D: TRBD1
V: TRBV4-1
DNA: TGCGCCAGCAAGAGGACAGGGTGGACCACCGGGGAGCTGTTTTTT
CDR3: CASKRTGWTTGELFF

J: TRBJ1-1
size: NA
D: TRBD1
V: TRBV18
DNA: TGTGCCAGCTCACCACCCGGGACAGGGATCGGGGACACTGAAGCTTTCTTT
CDR3: CASSPPGTGIGDTEAFF

J: TRBJ2-7
size: NA
D: NA
V: TRBV11-2
DNA: TGTGCCAGCAGCCCCACCGGGTCCCCCTACGAGCAGTACTTC
CDR3: CASSPTGSPYEQYF

J: TRBJ1-2
size: NA
D: NA
V: TRBV25-1
DNA: TGTGCCAGCAGTGAAAGTGTCCGGTCAGGACACTATGGCTACACCTTC
CDR3: CASSESVRSGHYGYTF

J: TRBJ1-6
size: many
D: NA
V: TRBV28
DNA: TGTGCCAGCATTCCTCAGGGGAGGGTAGACTCACCCCTCCACTTT
CDR3: CASIPQGRVDSPLHF

J: TRBJ2-3
size: NA
D: TRBD2
V: TRBV2
DNA: TGTGCCAGCATACGGGGAGCGGGGTCTGCAGATACGCAGTATTTT
CDR3: CASIRGAGSADTQYF

J: TRBJ2-2
size: NA
D: TRBD2
V: TRBV4-3
DNA: TGCGCCAGCAGCCAAGCGGGACTAGCAACCGGGGAGCTGTTTTTT
CDR3: CASSQAGLATGELFF

J: TRBJ2-2
size: NA
D: NA
V: TRBV4-1
DNA: TGCGCCAGCAGCCAAGCGGGGGGTTCGCGGGGGCCCACCGGGGAGCTGTTTTTT
CDR3: CASSQAGGSRGPTGELFF

J: TRBJ1-1
size: NA
D: NA
V: TRBV5-6
DNA: TGTGCCAGCAGCGGAGGCGTGGAAGCTTTCTTT
CDR3: CASSGGVEAFF

J: TRBJ1-2
size: NA
D: NA
V: TRBV15
DNA: TGTGCCACCAGCAGGGGAATGAGACCCAGGGACTATGGCTACACCTTC
CDR3: CATSRGMRPRDYGYTF

J: TRBJ2-7
size: NA
D: NA
V: TRBV5-6
DNA: TGTGCCAGCAGCTTGGTATTGGCTGCTGGACCCTACGAGCAGTACTTC
CDR3: CASSLVLAAGPYEQYF

J: TRBJ2-7
size: NA
D: NA
V: TRBV18
DNA: TGTGCCAGCTCACCATTAGTGTCAGCCTACGAGCAGTACTTC
CDR3: CASSPLVSAYEQYF

J: TRBJ1-5
size: NA
D: NA
V: TRBV19
DNA: TGTGCCAGTAGTATGGTATGGGAGGGGAATCAGCCCCAGCATTTT
CDR3: CASSMVWEGNQPQHF

J: TRBJ1-1
size: NA
D: NA
V: TRBV7-6
DNA: TGTGCCAGCAGCCGGGGACCGAACACTGAAGCTTTCTTT
CDR3: CASSRGPNTEAFF

J: TRBJ2-1
size: NA
D: TRBD2
V: TRBV2
DNA: TGTGCCACCTCATTGCGGGACTACGATTGGTTCTTC
CDR3: CATSLRDYDWFF

J: TRBJ1-5
size: NA
D: NA
V: TRBV30
DNA: TGTGCCTGGAGTGTCCCGGGCGGGCCTCAGCCCCAGCATTTT
CDR3: CAWSVPGGPQPQHF

J: TRBJ1-4
size: NA
D: TRBD1
V: TRBV18
DNA: TGTGCCAGCTCACCACCGGCCGAAGGGGGCCGGGAAAAACTGTTTTTT
CDR3: CASSPPAEGGREKLFF

J: TRBJ1-1
size: NA
D: NA
V: TRBV15
DNA: TGTGCCACCAGCGGAGACAGGTGGAACACTGAAGCTTTCTTT
CDR3: CATSGDRWNTEAFF

J: TRBJ1-2
size: NA
D: NA
V: TRBV7-2
DNA: TGTGCCAGCAGCCACGGACAGAACTATGGCTACACCTTC
CDR3: CASSHGQNYGYTF

J: TRBJ2-2
size: NA
D: NA
V: TRBV2
DNA: TGTGCCAGCAGTGAACCAGGGCTTCGGACCGGGGAGCTGTTTTTT
CDR3: CASSEPGLRTGELFF

J: TRBJ2-1
size: NA
D: TRBD2
V: TRBV5-4
DNA: TGTGCCAGCAGCTCGGGACTAGCGGGAGCGGATGAGCAGTTCTTC
CDR3: CASSSGLAGADEQFF

J: TRBJ2-3
size: NA
D: TRBD2
V: TRBV5-1
DNA: TGCGCCAGCAGCCGCGCCGGGACTAGCGGGAGCGGGACAGATACGCAGTATTTT
CDR3: CASSRAGTSGSGTDTQYF

J: TRBJ1-5
size: NA
D: NA
V: TRBV11-2
DNA: TGTGCCAGCAGCCTTATTACATGTTCTCAGCCCCAGCATTTT
CDR3: CASSLITCSQPQHF

J: TRBJ1-4
size: few
D: NA
V: TRBV7-2
DNA: TGTGCCAGCAGCTTACGGGACCCGGGAAATGAAAAACTGTTTTTT
CDR3: CASSLRDPGNEKLFF

J: TRBJ2-1
size: NA
D: NA
V: TRBV6-5
DNA: TGTGCCAGCAGTTATGCGGTCTCCTACAATGAGCAGTTCTTC
CDR3: CASSYAVSYNEQFF

J: TRBJ1-1
size: NA
D: NA
V: TRBV29-1
DNA: TGCAGCGTTGGTGGGGCCGCGGGCACTGAAGCTTTCTTT
CDR3: CSVGGAAGTEAFF

J: TRBJ1-2
size: NA
D: NA
V: TRBV2
DNA: TGTGCCAGCAGCGCTGGAGTAGGAGGGGGCTATGGCTACACCTTC
CDR3: CASSAGVGGGYGYTF